What follows describes a single TCR beta chain. Its antigen remains unidentified. Naivety among CD8 cells was defined by CD45RO negativity and positive CCR7 selection, thereby excluding terminally differentiated effector memory CD45RA+ cells. The CDR3 is 17 amino acids. V lost 4 bases and J lost 2; bases outside the gene matches: 5. CDR1 is SGDLS and CDR2 is YYNGEE in the germline V gene. Sorted-subset replicate PCRs used around 200 ng of genomic DNA. This amount corresponded to 30,000 to 35,000 T cell genomes. Libraries were prepared by immunoSEQ multiplex PCR; TCRdb keeps only in-frame clonotypes and omits some of them. This table has hundreds of thousands of clones, approximately 90% appearing once. The data were taken from a study of shared clonotypes between healthy human individuals. Study context: For every donor, three CD4 naive, three CD4 memory, two CD8 naive and one CD8 memory plates were used.

Study-wide results and limits: Donor clonotype sharing was expected to depend on sequencing depth. Clonotypes that were shared across a few donors made up approximately 5.1% of naive CD4 clonotypes.

This rearrangement joins TRBV9 to TRBJ2-3; 15 positions match TRBD2. The source is a man aged 25-40 years in good health. The sequencing sample was made of naive CD8+ T cells sorted from blood. The CDR3 DNA reads TGTGCCAGCAGCCCAGGGACTAGCGGGAGGTCCACAGATACGCAGTATTTT. Its translation is CASSPGTSGRSTDTQYF.